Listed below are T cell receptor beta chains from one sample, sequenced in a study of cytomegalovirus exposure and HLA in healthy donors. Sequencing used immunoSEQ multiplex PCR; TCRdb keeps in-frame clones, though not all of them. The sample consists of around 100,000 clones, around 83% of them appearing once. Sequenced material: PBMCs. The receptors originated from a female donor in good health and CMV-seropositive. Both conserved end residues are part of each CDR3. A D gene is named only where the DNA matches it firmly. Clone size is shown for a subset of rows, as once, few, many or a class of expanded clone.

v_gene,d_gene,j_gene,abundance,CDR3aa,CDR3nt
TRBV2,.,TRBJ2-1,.,CASSGRGFGSYNEQFF,TGTGCCAGCAGTGGGCGAGGATTCGGCTCCTACAATGAGCAGTTCTTC
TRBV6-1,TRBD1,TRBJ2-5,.,CASSTWTGVVETQYF,TGTGCCAGCAGTACTTGGACAGGGGTGGTCGAGACCCAGTACTTC
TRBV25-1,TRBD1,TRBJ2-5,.,CASRQGIETQYF,TGTGCCAGCAGACAGGGGATTGAGACCCAGTACTTC
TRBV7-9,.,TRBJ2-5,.,CASSYRDGIGGTQYF,TGTGCCAGCAGCTATAGGGACGGAATCGGGGGGACCCAGTACTTC
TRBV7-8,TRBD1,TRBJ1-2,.,CASSLGQGANYGYTF,TGTGCCAGCAGCTTAGGACAGGGGGCTAACTATGGCTACACCTTC
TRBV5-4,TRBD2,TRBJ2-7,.,CASSLGPGLAGGQYF,TGTGCCAGCAGCTTGGGACCGGGACTAGCGGGAGGGCAGTACTTC
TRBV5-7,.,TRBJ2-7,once,CASMTGTYEQYF,TGTGCCAGCATGACTGGAACCTACGAGCAGTACTTC
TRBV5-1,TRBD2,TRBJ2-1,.,CASSPNPSGGAGNEQFF,TGCGCCAGCAGCCCGAATCCTAGCGGGGGGGCCGGGAATGAGCAGTTCTTC
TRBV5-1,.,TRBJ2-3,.,CASSTGQQLIYPDTQYF,TGCGCCAGCAGCACCGGACAGCAACTTATCTACCCAGATACGCAGTATTTT
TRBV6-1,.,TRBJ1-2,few,CASMGGGGVEGYTF,TGTGCCAGCATGGGAGGAGGGGGGGTAGAGGGCTACACCTTC
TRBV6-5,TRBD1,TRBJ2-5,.,CASSYGQGASEQYF,TGTGCCAGCAGTTATGGGCAGGGGGCGAGTGAGCAGTACTTC
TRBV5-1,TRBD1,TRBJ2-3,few,CASSPRQGAITDTQYF,TGCGCCAGCAGCCCGAGACAGGGGGCCATCACAGATACGCAGTATTTT
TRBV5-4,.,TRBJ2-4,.,CASSDDQGLWNIQYF,TGTGCCAGCAGCGACGACCAGGGTCTTTGGAACATTCAGTACTTC
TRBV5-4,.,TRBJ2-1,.,CASSLEPSKGEQFF,TGTGCCAGCAGCTTGGAACCTAGCAAAGGCGAGCAGTTCTTC
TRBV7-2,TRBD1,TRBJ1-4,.,CASSGTGEEKLFF,TGTGCCAGCAGTGGGACAGGGGAGGAAAAACTGTTTTTT
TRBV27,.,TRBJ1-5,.,CASSLWGREGVPQHF,TGTGCCAGCAGTTTATGGGGCAGGGAGGGAGTGCCCCAGCATTTT
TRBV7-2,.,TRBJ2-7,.,CASSLDGRDYEQYF,TGTGCCAGCAGCTTAGATGGCAGGGACTACGAGCAGTACTTC
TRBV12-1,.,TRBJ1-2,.,CASSFVGTGDSGGYTF,TGTGCCAGCAGCTTTGTGGGGACAGGCGACTCAGGAGGCTACACCTTC
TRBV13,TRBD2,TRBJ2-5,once,CASSSLLAGDKETQYF,TGTGCCAGCAGCTCACTGCTAGCGGGAGATAAAGAGACCCAGTACTTC
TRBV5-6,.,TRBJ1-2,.,CASSLGRGLYGYTF,TGTGCCAGCAGCTTGGGACGGGGTCTTTATGGCTACACCTTC
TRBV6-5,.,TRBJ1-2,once,CASSLTRGDYGYTF,TGTGCCAGCAGTTTAACCAGGGGAGACTATGGCTACACCTTC
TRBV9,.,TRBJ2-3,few,CASSVVRDTQYF,TGTGCCAGCAGCGTAGTTAGAGATACGCAGTATTTT
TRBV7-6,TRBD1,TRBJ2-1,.,CASSFRQGRDNEQFF,TGTGCCAGCAGCTTTAGACAGGGGCGCGACAATGAGCAGTTCTTC
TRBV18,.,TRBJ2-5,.,CASSPAGETQYF,TGTGCCAGCTCACCCGCGGGGGAGACCCAGTACTTC
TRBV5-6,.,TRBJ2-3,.,CASSYTSTDTQYF,TGTGCCAGCAGCTATACTAGCACAGATACGCAGTATTTT
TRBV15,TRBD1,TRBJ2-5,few,CATSRDLTGQYF,TGTGCCACCAGCAGAGATCTGACAGGGCAGTACTTC
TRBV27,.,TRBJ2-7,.,CASSFSRGTGNEQYF,TGTGCCAGCAGTTTTTCCCGGGGGACTGGAAACGAGCAGTACTTC
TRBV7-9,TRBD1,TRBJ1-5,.,CASSLYRGQDRNQPQHF,TGTGCCAGCAGCTTATACAGGGGGCAGGATCGCAATCAGCCCCAGCATTTT
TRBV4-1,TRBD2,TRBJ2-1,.,CASTTFAGDRYNEQFF,TGCGCCAGCACCACCTTCGCGGGGGATAGATACAATGAGCAGTTCTTC
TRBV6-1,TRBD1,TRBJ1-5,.,CASSEVLQGGNQPQHF,TGTGCCAGCAGTGAAGTGCTACAGGGGGGCAATCAGCCCCAGCATTTT
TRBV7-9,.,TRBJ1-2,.,CASSPESPGLPNYGYTF,TGTGCCAGCAGCCCAGAATCCCCGGGACTGCCCAACTATGGCTACACCTTC
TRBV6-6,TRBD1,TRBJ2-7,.,CASSYRAGGYEQYF,TGTGCCAGCAGTTACCGGGCAGGGGGCTACGAGCAGTACTTC
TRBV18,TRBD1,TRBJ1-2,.,CASSPGTQGNYGYTF,TGTGCCAGCTCACCAGGGACACAGGGGAACTATGGCTACACCTTC
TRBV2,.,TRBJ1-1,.,CASSALAGRNTEAFF,TGTGCCAGCAGCGCCTTAGCCGGAAGGAACACTGAAGCTTTCTTT
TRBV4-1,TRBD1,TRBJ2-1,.,CASMFRTGSGEQFF,TGCGCCAGCATGTTTCGGACAGGGAGCGGTGAGCAGTTCTTC
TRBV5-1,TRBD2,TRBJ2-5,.,CASISGTSPYETQYF,TGCGCCAGCATCTCCGGGACTAGTCCTTACGAGACCCAGTACTTC
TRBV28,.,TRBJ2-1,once,CASSLLAPAYEQFF,TGTGCCAGCAGTTTACTAGCGCCGGCCTATGAGCAGTTCTTC
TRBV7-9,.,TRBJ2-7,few,CASSADNGNDEQYF,TGTGCCAGCAGCGCGGACAATGGTAACGACGAGCAGTACTTC
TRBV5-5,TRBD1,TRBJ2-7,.,CASSFAGGLGEQYF,TGTGCCAGCAGCTTTGCAGGGGGCCTCGGCGAGCAGTACTTC
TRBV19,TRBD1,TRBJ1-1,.,CASSVLLGQGPMNTEAFF,TGTGCCAGTAGTGTCCTTCTGGGACAGGGCCCCATGAACACTGAAGCTTTCTTT
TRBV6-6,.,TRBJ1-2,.,CASSYLASNYGYTF,TGTGCCAGCAGTTACTTGGCAAGTAACTATGGCTACACCTTC
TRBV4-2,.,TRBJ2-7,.,CASSQVAAMGYEQYF,TGTGCCAGCAGCCAAGTTGCGGCCATGGGTTACGAGCAGTACTTC